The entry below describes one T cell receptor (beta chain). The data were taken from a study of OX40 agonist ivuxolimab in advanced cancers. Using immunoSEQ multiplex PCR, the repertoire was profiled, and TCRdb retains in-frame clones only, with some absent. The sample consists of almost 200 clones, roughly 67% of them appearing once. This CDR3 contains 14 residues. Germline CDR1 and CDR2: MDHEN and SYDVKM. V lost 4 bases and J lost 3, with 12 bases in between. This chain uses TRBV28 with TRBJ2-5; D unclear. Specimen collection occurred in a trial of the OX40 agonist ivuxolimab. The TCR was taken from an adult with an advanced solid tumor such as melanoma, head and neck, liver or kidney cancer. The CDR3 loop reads CASSYRIRKETQYF. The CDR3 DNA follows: TGTGCCAGCAGTTACCGGATCCGAAAAGAGACCCAGTACTTC.